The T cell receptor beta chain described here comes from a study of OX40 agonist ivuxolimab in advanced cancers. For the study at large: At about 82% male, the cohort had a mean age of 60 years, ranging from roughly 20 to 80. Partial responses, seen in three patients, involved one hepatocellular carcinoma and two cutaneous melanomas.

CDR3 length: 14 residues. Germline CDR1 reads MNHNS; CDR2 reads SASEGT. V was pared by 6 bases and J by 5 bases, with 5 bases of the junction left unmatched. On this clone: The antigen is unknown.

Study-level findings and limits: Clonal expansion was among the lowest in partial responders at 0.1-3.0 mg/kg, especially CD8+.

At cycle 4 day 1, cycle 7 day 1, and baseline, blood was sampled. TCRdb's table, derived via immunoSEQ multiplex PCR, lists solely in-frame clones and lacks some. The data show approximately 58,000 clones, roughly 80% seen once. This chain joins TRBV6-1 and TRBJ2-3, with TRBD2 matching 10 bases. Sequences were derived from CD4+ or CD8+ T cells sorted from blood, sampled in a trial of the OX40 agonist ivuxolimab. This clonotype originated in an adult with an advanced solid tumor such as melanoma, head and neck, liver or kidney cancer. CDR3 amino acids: CASRVAGGLDTQYF. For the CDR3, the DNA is TGTGCCAGCAGAGTAGCGGGGGGTCTAGATACGCAGTATTTT.